This record concerns one TCR beta chain sequence. The table came from immunoSEQ multiplex PCR; TCRdb's copy has only in-frame clones and leaves some out. This sample has 70,000 or so clones, with about nine tenths found just once. The entry originates in a study of control samples from healthy donors and cancer patients. There are 14 residues in the CDR3. Germline lookup yields CDR1 SEHNR and CDR2 FQNEAQ (reference sequence). Deletions cut 0 bases from V and 5 bases from J, with 10 bases between. The sample consisted of PBMCs. The chain has TRBV7-9 and TRBJ1-2; D unresolved. The sequence was collected from a man in his fifties or sixties with lung cancer. This CDR3 is CASSLAPLGYGYTF. CDR3 nucleotides: TGTGCCAGCAGCTTAGCACCCCTGGGATATGGCTACACCTTC.